One sample yielded the 30 T cell receptor beta chains listed below, sequenced in a study of CD8 T cells in ankylosing spondylitis. TCRdb recomputed calls from the 5' RACE reads with MiXCR, one row per CDR3 protein. There are about 90,000 distinct CDR3 sequences in the sample; 25% to 35% occur only once, and roughly three fifths lies in the top ten. Sequenced sample: blood, either unsorted or a sorted T cell fraction (not recorded which). The receptor set was obtained from a male donor with ankylosing spondylitis or in good health (not recorded which).

The genes are TRBV5-1 and TRBJ2-3, with 9 bases matching TRBD2. The J segment lost 2 bases and the V segment lost 3 bases, leaving 4 bases of the junction unmatched. This CDR3 is 15 amino acids long. CDR1 is SGHRS and CDR2 is YFSETQ in the germline V gene. The CDR3 protein is CASSSAGGLTDTQYF. CDR3 in DNA: TGCGCCAGCAGCTCAGCGGGGGGACTCACAGATACGCAGTATTTT.

This chain uses TRBV7-2 with TRBJ2-3; D not certain. Trimming cost V 2 bases and J 6 bases, with 12 bases left between them. This CDR3 region has 14 residues. Germline values: CDR1 SGHTA, CDR2 FQGNSA. The DNA of the CDR3 is TGTGCCAGCAGCTTAAGGGCCAACCCCGATACGCAGTATTTT. Translated, it gives CASSLRANPDTQYF. The complete variable domain, with remaining parts taken from reference TRBV7-2 and TRBJ2-3, reads GAGVSQSPSNKVTEKGKDVELRCDPISGHTALYWYRQSLGQGLEFLIYFQGNSAPDKSGLPSDRFSAERTGGSVSTLTIQRTQQEDSAVYLCASSLRANPDTQYFGPGTRLTVL.

The CDR3 DNA sequence: TGTGCCAGCAGCTTAGTGTTGGGGGAGGGAGAGCAGTTCTTC. This sequence encodes CASSLVLGEGEQFF. V usage is TRBV7-2 and J usage is TRBJ2-1, with TRBD2 identical over 7 bases. The germline CDR1 and CDR2 sequences are SGHTA and FQGNSA. V gave up 1 base and J gave up 10 bases; unmatched junction bases: 7. The CDR3 sequence is 14 residues long.

The V gene is TRBV5-1, the J gene TRBJ1-1; possibly TRBD1 for D (5 bases). CDR1 and CDR2 from the germline V gene are SGHRS and YFSETQ. The CDR3 length is 16 residues. V gave up 0 bases and J gave up 5 bases, with 17 bases separating them. The CDR3 DNA follows: TGCGCCAGCAGCTTGGGCAGACAGCCGGGAGGGACTGAAGCTTTCTTT. It is translated as CASSLGRQPGGTEAFF. Variable domain in full (rest from reference TRBV5-1 and TRBJ1-1): KAGVTQTPRYLIKTRGQQVTLSCSPISGHRSVSWYQQTPGQGLQFLFEYFSETQRNKGNFPGRFSGRQFSNSRSEMNVSTLELGDSALYLCASSLGRQPGGTEAFFGQGTRLTVV.

This clonotype was detected only a few times. V usage is TRBV11-2 and J usage is TRBJ2-7; TRBD2 matches 13 bases. Germline V gene lookup returns CDR1 SGHAT and CDR2 FQNNGV. The CDR3 extends over 16 amino acids. Trimming at V came to 5 bases and at J to 2 bases, leaving 6 bases not matched to a gene. The CDR3 sequence: CASSPEGLAGTYEQYF. DNA for the CDR3: TGTGCCAGCAGCCCGGAGGGACTAGCGGGAACCTACGAGCAGTACTTC.

CDR3: CASSSRTGTSYNEQFF. The CDR3 nucleotides read TGTGCCAGCAGCTCTAGGACAGGGACGTCCTACAATGAGCAGTTCTTC. The J gene is TRBJ2-1, the V gene TRBV12-3 or TRBV12-4; 8 nucleotides match TRBD1. This CDR3 region has 16 residues. J gave up 1 base and V 6 bases, and 8 bases lay outside the gene matches.

The chain employs TRBV12-3 or TRBV12-4 and TRBJ1-5; D may be TRBD1 (5 bases). The CDR3 sequence is 16 residues long. Between the trimmed V and J ends, which lost 3 bases and 0 bases, there was a span of 12 bases. The CDR3 sequence is CASSFGGVHSNQPQHF. The CDR3 bases are TGTGCCAGCAGTTTTGGGGGAGTCCATAGCAATCAGCCCCAGCATTTT.

This chain links TRBV12-3 or TRBV12-4 with TRBJ1-2, with TRBD1 as a possible D gene (6 bases). V was cut by 6 bases and J by 5 bases, with 22 bases left in between. This CDR3 has 16 residues. The CDR3 protein is CASSPLGGPTQYGYTF. The CDR3, as DNA: TGTGCCAGCAGCCCTCTGGGGGGGCCAACCCAGTATGGCTACACCTTC.

This clonotype has at least ten counts. The chain employs TRBV20-1 and TRBJ2-4; 9 bases map to TRBD1. The J segment lost 7 bases and the V segment lost 4 bases, leaving 8 bases of the junction unmatched. Germline values: CDR1 DFQATT, CDR2 SNEGSKA (reference sequence). CDR3 size: 14 residues. The CDR3 nucleotides are TGCAGTGCTATTAATACAGGGGGCGGCAACATTCAGTACTTC. Its protein is CSAINTGGGNIQYF.

The chain recombines TRBV5-5 with TRBJ1-2, with no clear D. V dropped 3 bases and J dropped 10 bases, with 13 bases sitting between them. The CDR3 loop spans 12 amino acids. Germline V gene sequence: CDR1 SGHKS, CDR2 YYEKEE (reference sequence). In DNA, the CDR3 is TGTGCCAGCAGCTCTAGCCCGCCGGACTACACCTTC. Translation gives CASSSSPPDYTF.

This clonotype appeared a few times. The rearrangement links TRBV7-2 to TRBJ2-5; D uncertain. This CDR3 has 12 residues. V lost 5 bases and J lost 5, with 9 bases in between. Germline V lookup: CDR1 SGHTA, CDR2 FQGNSA. The CDR3 region is CASSPQWETQYF. In DNA form, the CDR3 reads TGTGCCAGCAGCCCACAGTGGGAGACCCAGTACTTC.

This chain links TRBV18 with TRBJ2-5; 7 bases fit TRBD1. There are 13 residues in the CDR3. The V gene's germline CDR1 is KGHSH and CDR2 LQKENI. V trimming: 4 bases; J trimming: 3 bases; junction bases outside the gene matches: 2. Here the CDR3 reads CASSRGQKETQYF. The CDR3 coding sequence is TGTGCCAGCTCACGGGGACAGAAAGAGACCCAGTACTTC.

The chain uses TRBV6-5 and TRBJ1-1; the D is unclear. V gave up 8 bases and J gave up 1 base, with 5 bases separating them. The CDR3 loop spans 11 amino acids. Germline V lookup: CDR1 MNHEY, CDR2 SVGAGI. The CDR3 loop is CASGKNTEAFF. CDR3 coding DNA: TGTGCCAGCGGAAAGAACACTGAAGCTTTCTTT.

The V call is TRBV7-3, the J call TRBJ2-2; D assignment may be TRBD1 or TRBD2 (5 bases each). The CDR3 is 15 residues long. Deletions cut 8 bases from V and 1 base from J, with 14 bases between. The V gene's germline CDR1 is SGHTA and CDR2 FQGTGA. CDR3 residues: CASQPGPLNTGELFF. The CDR3 DNA is TGTGCCAGCCAACCGGGACCGTTGAACACCGGGGAGCTGTTTTTT.

The V call is TRBV18, the J call TRBJ1-4; D is possibly TRBD1 (5 bases). CDR1 and CDR2 (germline): KGHSH, LQKENI. V shed 4 bases and J shed 5 bases, with 14 bases lying between them. This CDR3 spans 15 amino acids. The CDR3 sequence is CASSRMGLMNEKLFF. CDR3 nucleotide sequence: TGTGCCAGCTCACGGATGGGGCTGATGAATGAAAAACTGTTTTTT.

The rearrangement joins TRBV7-9 to TRBJ2-1; 9 nucleotides align to TRBD2. Trimming removed 3 bases from V and 8 bases from J; junction bases left unmatched: 5. The CDR3 runs to 14 residues. Looked up from germline, CDR1 is SEHNR and CDR2 is FQNEAQ (reference sequence). Here the CDR3 DNA reads TGTGCCAGCAGCTTGGGCGGGAGGGCCTATGAGCAGTTCTTC. It codes for CASSLGGRAYEQFF.

Many counts were recorded for this clonotype. The rearrangement joins TRBV7-2 to TRBJ2-7; D is tentatively TRBD1 or TRBD2 (6 bases each). Germline CDR1 SGHTA, CDR2 FQGNSA. V lost 3 bases, J lost 4 bases, and 13 bases lay in between. This CDR3 comprises 14 residues. CDR3: CASSFGGPPYEQYF. The CDR3 DNA is TGTGCCAGCAGCTTTGGGGGGCCCCCGTACGAGCAGTACTTC.

In this sample, this clonotype turned up a few times. The chain recombines TRBV7-8 with TRBJ2-1; TRBD2 agrees at 10 bases. The CDR3 has 16 amino acids. V lost 5 bases, J lost 4 bases, and 8 bases stayed unmatched. Germline lookup yields CDR1 SGHVS and CDR2 FQNEAQ. The CDR3 region has the DNA TGTGCCAGCAGCCGTCTAGCGGGGGTCATTTACAATGAGCAGTTCTTC. Its translation is CASSRLAGVIYNEQFF.

The chain uses TRBV11-2 and TRBJ2-5; 13 bases map to TRBD2. Trimming cost V 5 bases and J 1 base; bases outside gene matches: 10. The CDR3 consists of 18 residues. CDR1 and CDR2 from the germline V gene are SGHAT and FQNNGV. CDR3 in DNA: TGTGCCAGCAGCCGCGGGACTAGCGGGATACCCCCCCAAGAGACCCAGTACTTC. This sequence encodes CASSRGTSGIPPQETQYF. Looking up the rest from reference TRBV11-2 and TRBJ2-5 gives the full variable domain: EAGVAQSPRYKIIEKRQSVAFWCNPISGHATLYWYQQILGQGPKLLIQFQNNGVVDDSQLPKDRFSAERLKGVDSTLKIQPAKLEDSAVYLCASSRGTSGIPPQETQYFGPGTRLLVL.

There are a few counts of this clonotype. V usage is TRBV7-9 and J usage is TRBJ2-3; D may match TRBD1 or TRBD2 (7 bases each). This CDR3 has 15 amino acids. Germline V CDR1 and CDR2: SEHNR, FQNEAQ (reference sequence). Trimming took off 5 bases at V and 0 bases at J, with 12 bases between the two ends. The CDR3 coding sequence is TGTGCCAGCAGCCAGGGGGGGGGTAGCACAGATACGCAGTATTTT. It yields the protein CASSQGGGSTDTQYF.

Only a few counts were recorded for this clonotype. The J gene is TRBJ2-4, the V gene TRBV20-1; 13 bases agree with TRBD2. With 6 bases clipped from V and 6 bases from J, the junction kept 11 bases outside the gene matches. CDR3 length: 16 residues. Germline CDR1 and CDR2: DFQATT and SNEGSKA (reference sequence). The CDR3 region is CSARTSGRGDPNIQYF. CDR3 coding DNA: TGCAGTGCCCGGACTAGCGGGAGAGGGGACCCAAACATTCAGTACTTC.

Only a few counts were recorded for this clonotype. CDR3 nucleotides: TGTGCCAGCAGTTTATCTCTTCCGGGACAGGGCTACGAGCAGTACTTC. This encodes CASSLSLPGQGYEQYF. This chain links TRBV27 with TRBJ2-7; 9 bases line up with TRBD1. The germline V gene has CDR1 MNHEY and CDR2 SMNVEV (reference sequence). This CDR3 comprises 16 residues. Unmatched junction bases numbered 6, after V lost 0 bases and J lost 3 bases.

Only a few counts were recorded for this clonotype. This chain connects TRBV20-1 to TRBJ2-7, with D possibly TRBD1 on 5 matching bases. Looked up from germline, CDR1 is DFQATT and CDR2 is SNEGSKA (reference sequence). The CDR3 covers 13 residues. Trimming shortened V by 4 bases and J by 2 bases, and 12 bases separated the two germline ends. The CDR3 DNA reads TGCAGTGCTACAGGGTTAAGGACCTACGAGCAGTACTTC. Translation: CSATGLRTYEQYF.

With respect to this clonotype: Germline is not matched at one junction end, which may reflect a read error. The chain joins TRBV5-1 to TRBJ1-1; TRBD1 agrees at 10 bases. The CDR3 is made up of 14 amino acids. Per germline, CDR1 SGHRS and CDR2 YFSETQ. CDR3 nucleotide sequence: TGCGCCAGTTGGATGGGACAGGGGAACACTGCAGCTTTCTTT. It is translated as CASWMGQGNTAAFF.

This clonotype was counted between two and nine times. The J gene is TRBJ2-1, the V gene TRBV5-1; no firm D call. The V and J ends lost 5 bases and 0 bases respectively, with 15 bases between them. The CDR3 sequence is 16 residues long. CDR1 and CDR2 from the germline V gene are SGHRS and YFSETQ. CDR3 protein: CASRPGRDSSYNEQFF. The CDR3 DNA reads TGCGCCAGCAGGCCCGGAAGAGATAGCTCCTACAATGAGCAGTTCTTC.

The rearrangement uses TRBV20-1 and TRBJ2-5, with D perhaps TRBD2 (7 bases). Trimming shortened V by 8 bases and J by 2 bases, and 21 bases separated the two germline ends. The CDR3 extends over 15 amino acids. Germline CDR1 and CDR2: DFQATT and SNEGSKA (reference sequence). Written as DNA, the CDR3 is TGCAGTTCCTCTCACGGGGGGCCTCCTCAAGAGACCCAGTACTTC. It encodes CSSSHGGPPQETQYF.

J is TRBJ1-1 and V is TRBV10-3, with 7 bases lining up with TRBD1. The V gene's germline CDR1 is ENHRY and CDR2 SYGVKD. V lost 8 bases to trimming and J lost 6 bases; unmatched junction nucleotides: 12. The CDR3 totals 14 residues. In nucleotides, the CDR3 is TGTGCCATCTCAGAACAGGGGTGGGGCTCTGAAGCTTTCTTT. Its protein is CAISEQGWGSEAFF.

The chain joins TRBV5-1 to TRBJ1-1; no reliable D call. This CDR3 contains 15 residues. Between the trimmed V and J ends, which lost 0 bases and 1 base, there was a span of 10 bases. Germline CDR1 reads SGHRS; CDR2 reads YFSETQ. The CDR3 spells CASSLGGLGNTEAFF. CDR3 sequence (DNA): TGCGCCAGCAGCTTGGGTGGGTTAGGGAACACTGAAGCTTTCTTT.

There are a few counts of this clonotype. CDR3 DNA: TGCGCCAGCAGCTTGTCTGAGAGGGAGCAGTTCTTC. Protein sequence: CASSLSEREQFF. The chain recombines TRBV5-1 with TRBJ2-1; D not certain. CDR1 is SGHRS and CDR2 is YFSETQ in the germline V gene. The CDR3 covers 12 residues. The V and J ends lost 1 base and 10 bases respectively, with 9 bases between them.

This clonotype has more than one count but fewer than ten. This rearrangement joins TRBV6-1 to TRBJ2-1; D is uncertain. The ends were cut back, 6 bases at V and 4 bases at J, with 13 bases in the middle. The CDR3 extends over 14 amino acids. Per the germline V gene, CDR1 is MNHNS and CDR2 is SASEGT. CDR3 loop: CASSSLSAYNEQFF. The CDR3 bases are TGTGCCAGCAGCAGCCTTTCAGCTTACAATGAGCAGTTCTTC.